This TCR beta chain emerged from a study of PD-1 and CTLA-4 blockade in melanoma. The data were produced by immunoSEQ multiplex PCR, yet TCRdb's version contains in-frame clones alone and is incomplete. The sample records around 31,000 clones, about 87% being singletons. The sequences come from CD8+ T cells from peripheral blood, collected from a patient given anti-PD-1 treatment. This clonotype was sampled from a human donor with melanoma.

CDR3 protein: CASSIQSIGPYEQYF. CDR3 DNA sequence: TGTGCCAGCAGTATACAATCGATTGGCCCCTACGAGCAGTACTTC. The chain joins TRBV27 to TRBJ2-7; D is undetermined. Germline V gene sequence: CDR1 MNHEY, CDR2 SMNVEV (reference sequence). The V gene lost 5 bases and the J gene lost 2 bases, with 16 bases spanning the gap. The length of the CDR3 is 15 residues.